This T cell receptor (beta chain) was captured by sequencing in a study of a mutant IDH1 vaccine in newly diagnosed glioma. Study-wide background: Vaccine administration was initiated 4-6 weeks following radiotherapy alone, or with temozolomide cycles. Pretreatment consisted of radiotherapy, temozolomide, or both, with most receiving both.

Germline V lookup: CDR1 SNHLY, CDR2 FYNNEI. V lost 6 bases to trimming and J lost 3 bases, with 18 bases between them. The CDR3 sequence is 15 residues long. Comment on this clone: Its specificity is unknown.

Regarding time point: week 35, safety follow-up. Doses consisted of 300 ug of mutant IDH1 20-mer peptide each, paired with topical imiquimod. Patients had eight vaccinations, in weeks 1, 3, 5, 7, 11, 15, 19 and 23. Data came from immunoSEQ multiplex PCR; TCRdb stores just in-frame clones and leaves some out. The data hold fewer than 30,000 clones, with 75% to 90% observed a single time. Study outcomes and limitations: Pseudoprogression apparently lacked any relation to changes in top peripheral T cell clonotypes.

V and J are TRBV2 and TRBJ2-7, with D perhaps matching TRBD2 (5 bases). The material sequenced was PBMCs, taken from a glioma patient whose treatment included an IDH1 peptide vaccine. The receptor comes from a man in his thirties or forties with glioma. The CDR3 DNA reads TGTGCCAGCAGCACCTTGGGCAAAGGAGGCTACGAGCAGTACTTC. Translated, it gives CASSTLGKGGYEQYF.